One T cell receptor beta chain is described in this entry. This entry belongs to a study of cytomegalovirus exposure and HLA in healthy donors. PCR was performed using 60 Vbeta and 13 Jbeta primers. Some clones are missing from TCRdb's copy, which holds only in-frame ones; the method was immunoSEQ multiplex PCR. The sample contains about 140,000 clones, around a tenth of which appear only once. The CDR3 is made up of 16 amino acids. Germline lookup yields CDR1 SGHAT and CDR2 FQNNGV. With 5 bases removed from V and 0 bases from J, the gap between germline ends came to 14 bases. The TCR comes from a man in his fifties in good health and CMV-seronegative. Sequencing was performed on PBMCs. The rearrangement links TRBV11-2 to TRBJ1-3; D is ambiguous. The CDR3 sequence is CASSPQLPDSGNTIYF. The CDR3 coding sequence is TGTGCCAGCAGCCCCCAACTACCAGACTCTGGAAACACCATATATTTT.